The 4 T cell receptor beta chains presented below share a single source sample, sequenced in a study of human T cells and chemical hapten exposure. Sample time point: pre-sensitization, week 0. Treatment of the sample: therapeutic diphenylcyclopropenone sensitization with weekly scalp DPC. TCRdb itself ran the RACE reads through MiXCR, one entry per CDR3 protein. The sample consists of about 98,000 distinct CDR3 sequences, roughly 10% of them appearing once. This sample comprised whole blood, obtained in connection with sensitization to the hapten diphenylcyclopropenone (DPC). The receptors come from a woman in her fifties or sixties with alopecia areata. Some clones in this sample may be carry-over from other donors' samples.

In this sample, this clonotype turned up many times. The chain combines TRBV7-2 with TRBJ2-5; 8 nucleotides line up with TRBD2. The V gene end was trimmed by 5 bases and the J gene end by 10 bases; junction bases not matched to a gene: 6. The CDR3 is made up of 12 amino acids. The V gene's germline CDR1 is SGHTA and CDR2 FQGNSA. The CDR3 sequence: CASSKRGLGQYF. CDR3 nucleotides: TGTGCCAGCAGCAAGCGGGGGTTGGGCCAGTACTTC.

A single count supports this clonotype. A much bigger clone sits one base away, suggesting this may be a read error. The chain uses TRBV20-1 and TRBJ2-3; a possible D gene is TRBD1 (6 bases). This CDR3 spans 15 amino acids. Trimming removed 6 bases from V and 1 base from J, with 17 bases in between. Germline CDR1 is DFQATT and CDR2 is SNEGSKA (reference sequence). CDR3 region: CSANPGTRGTDTQYF. Here the CDR3 DNA reads TGCAGTGCAAACCCCGGGACAAGGGGCACAGATACGCAGTATTTT.

This clonotype was detected ten times or more. The chain combines TRBV5-6 with TRBJ1-6; 8 bases map to TRBD1. Trimming removed 5 bases from V and 3 bases from J; junction bases left unmatched: 7. There are 16 residues in the CDR3. The germline V gene has CDR1 SGHDT and CDR2 YYEEEE. CDR3 region: CASRPTGEDYNSPLHF. CDR3 DNA sequence: TGTGCCAGCAGGCCGACAGGGGAGGACTATAATTCACCCCTCCACTTT.

This clonotype was counted many times. V is TRBV7-8 and J is TRBJ2-2, with D possibly TRBD2 on 7 matching bases. Between the trimmed V and J ends, which lost 0 bases and 6 bases, there was a span of 11 bases. CDR1 is SGHVS, CDR2 FQNEAQ, per germline. The CDR3 has 15 residues. CDR3 coding DNA: TGTGCCAGCAGCTTAGCGGGCGGGGGCTCCGGGGAGCTGTTTTTT. This translates into CASSLAGGGSGELFF. Full variable domain (remainder filled in from reference TRBV7-8 and TRBJ2-2): GAGVSQSPRYKVAKRGQDVALRCDPISGHVSLFWYQQALGQGPEFLTYFQNEAQLDKSGLPSDRFFAERPEGSVSTLKIQRTQQEDSAVYLCASSLAGGGSGELFFGEGSRLTVL.